This T cell receptor (beta chain) was documented in a study of vaccination effects on CD4 cells after COVID-19. Study-level background: Vaccine administered to participants consisted of two doses of either BNT162b2 or mRNA-1273.

This clone was counted at least ten times. Its antigen is not known. Findings of the study overall: Clones from infection and from vaccination both contracted markedly late after vaccination.

Some clones are missing from TCRdb's copy, which holds only in-frame ones; the method was immunoSEQ multiplex PCR. The data show tens of thousands of clones, with under 75% seen just once and about a quarter held by the top ten. Using viral peptide pools, the ViraFEST assay grew out antigen-specific CD4+ T cells prior to sequencing. It was after 10 days of culture that CD4+ T cells were isolated. The healthy vaccine recipients, who had no prior SARS-CoV-2 infection, showed negative nucleocapsid antibodies. On days 3 and 7, fresh IL-2 medium replaced half the medium. The TCR originated in a human donor who received a COVID-19 vaccine. This sample comprised CD4+ T cells from PBMCs cultured with HCoV-OC43 spike peptides, obtained before COVID-19 vaccination. Subset noted: HCoV-OC43 spike overlapping peptide pool stimulation.

Here the CDR3 DNA reads TGCGCCAGCAGCTTGGCCGGGGGCACTGGGAATGAGCAGTTCTTC. Translated: CASSLAGGTGNEQFF. The rearrangement uses TRBV5-1 and TRBJ2-1; D could derive from TRBD1 or TRBD2 (6 bases each). The germline V and J ends were trimmed by 0 bases and 7 bases, with 14 bases remaining between them. Germline assignment: CDR1 SGHRS and CDR2 YFSETQ. The CDR3 runs 15 residues.